The 15 T cell receptor beta chains below come from one sample, sequenced in a study of blood T cell repertoires in COVID-19. Profiled with immunoSEQ multiplex PCR; TCRdb holds only in-frame clones, not every one. The sample holds roughly 220,000 clones, more than 65% seen once. Sequences were obtained from peripheral blood. These receptors all come from a middle-aged woman who had recovered from COVID-19.

The chain is built from TRBV29-1 and TRBJ2-5; 7 bases fit TRBD1. The CDR3 covers 14 residues. CDR1 SQVTM and CDR2 ANQGSEA come from the germline V gene. V was pared by 5 bases and J by 5 bases, with 11 bases of the junction left unmatched. CDR3 DNA: TGCAGCGTTCGCGACCTCTCACAGGGGGAGACCCAGTACTTC. This encodes CSVRDLSQGETQYF.

This clone came up once. The chain recombines TRBV4-1 with TRBJ2-7; 7 bases are shared with TRBD1. Germline V gives CDR1 MGHRA, CDR2 YSYEKL. Trimming cost V 0 bases and J 4 bases; bases outside gene matches: 12. This CDR3 spans 17 amino acids. The CDR3 loop reads CASSQDVRGPLSYEQYF. The CDR3 coding sequence is TGCGCCAGCAGCCAAGATGTTAGGGGGCCCCTCTCTTACGAGCAGTACTTC.

The rearrangement uses TRBV7-2 and TRBJ1-4; D is perhaps TRBD1 (5 bases). V lost 1 base, J lost 7 bases, and 10 bases lay in between. The CDR3 length is 14 residues. Germline assignment: CDR1 SGHTA and CDR2 FQGNSA. For the CDR3, the DNA is TGTGCCAGCAGCTTAGGACAGTCCGTTGAAAAACTGTTTTTT. It translates to CASSLGQSVEKLFF.

This chain connects TRBV24-1 to TRBJ1-2, with 7 bases that match TRBD1. Looked up from germline, CDR1 is KGHDR and CDR2 is SFDVKD. J gave up 7 bases and V 2 bases, and 6 bases lay outside the gene matches. The CDR3 length is 14 residues. CDR3 amino acids: CATSDWDSPRGYTF. The CDR3 DNA reads TGTGCCACCAGTGATTGGGACAGTCCTCGTGGCTACACCTTC.

The V and J genes are TRBV9 and TRBJ2-7; 7 nucleotides agree with TRBD2. Germline CDR1 SGDLS, CDR2 YYNGEE. The CDR3 length is 15 residues. With 0 bases clipped from V and 0 bases from J, the junction kept 3 bases outside the gene matches. The CDR3 DNA follows: TGTGCCAGCAGCGTAGGAGCGGGGTTCTCCTACGAGCAGTACTTC. Encoded protein: CASSVGAGFSYEQYF.

This clone came up once. The genes are TRBV6-2 or TRBV6-3 and TRBJ2-1; D may be TRBD1 (6 bases). Germline V gene data show CDR1 as MNHEY and CDR2 as SVGEGT. The CDR3 has 15 amino acids. Trimming removed 5 bases at V and 2 bases at J, with 13 bases between. The CDR3 protein is CASSPLGTTYNEQFF. CDR3 sequence (DNA): TGTGCCAGCAGTCCCCTTGGGACAACCTACAATGAGCAGTTCTTC.

This clone was detected a few times. The chain combines TRBV7-2 with TRBJ1-2; 10 nucleotides match TRBD1. The germline CDR1 and CDR2 sequences are SGHTA and FQGNSA. The CDR3 runs 16 residues. The ends lost 1 base at V and 8 bases at J; junction bases unmatched: 10. Here the CDR3 DNA reads TGTGCCAGCAGCTTAGACGGGACAGGGGCATCTATGGGCTACACCTTC. It codes for CASSLDGTGASMGYTF.

The chain uses TRBV11-3 and TRBJ2-2; 8 positions agree with TRBD1. V lost 5 bases, J lost 3 bases, and 8 bases stayed unmatched. Germline V gene sequence: CDR1 SGHNT, CDR2 YENEEA. CDR3 length equals 16 residues. CDR3 nucleotides: TGTGCCAGCAGCCCACCGCCGACAGGGGACACCGGGGAGCTGTTTTTT. Its protein is CASSPPPTGDTGELFF.

In its sample, this clone was seen a few times. This chain connects TRBV12-3 or TRBV12-4 to TRBJ2-3; D uncertain. Trimming shortened V by 5 bases and J by 6 bases, and 9 bases separated the two germline ends. This CDR3 contains 12 residues. CDR3 coding DNA: TGTGCCAGCAGTCGACTCCGGGATACGCAGTATTTT. Its protein is CASSRLRDTQYF.

The CDR3 bases are TGTGCCAGCAATCAGGGTTTCTCCTACGAGCAGTACTTC. As protein: CASNQGFSYEQYF. The rearrangement uses TRBV28 and TRBJ2-7; maybe TRBD1 (5 bases). V dropped 7 bases and J dropped 0 bases, with 10 bases sitting between them. The CDR3 is made up of 13 amino acids. Per germline, CDR1 MDHEN and CDR2 SYDVKM.

This clone was detected once. At one end the junction does not follow the germline gene, possibly because of a read error. The rearrangement joins TRBV29-1 to TRBJ1-1; no reliable D call. The CDR3 runs 13 residues. Germline loops: CDR1 SQVTM, CDR2 ANQGSEA. This CDR3 is CSYIASGNTEAFF. The CDR3 DNA is TGTTCTTATATCGCATCAGGGAACACTGAAGCTTTCTTT.

The chain links TRBV25-1 to TRBJ2-1; 8 nucleotides agree with TRBD1. This CDR3 region has 15 residues. Germline lookup yields CDR1 MGHDK and CDR2 SYGVNS. Trimming took 5 bases from V and 7 from J; bases not matched to a gene: 10. CDR3 bases: TGTGCCAGCAGTCAAATCGGACAGGGCTTTAATGAGCAGTTCTTC. This encodes CASSQIGQGFNEQFF.

The CDR3 bases are TGTGCCAGCAGTGAAGCCGAGGGTGGCTACACCTTC. Its protein is CASSEAEGGYTF. The chain has TRBV2 and TRBJ1-2, with D hard to call. The V gene's germline CDR1 is SNHLY and CDR2 FYNNEI. CDR3 length: 12 residues. Trimming shortened V by 0 bases and J by 7 bases, and 6 bases separated the two germline ends. Drawing the rest from reference TRBV2 and TRBJ1-2, the complete variable domain is EPEVTQTPSHQVTQMGQEVILRCVPISNHLYFYWYRQILGQKVEFLVSFYNNEISEKSEIFDDQFSVERPDGSNFTLKIRSTKLEDSAMYFCASSEAEGGYTFGSGTRLTVV.

The gene calls are TRBV6-5 and TRBJ2-3; TRBD2 matches 8 bases. The CDR3 is made up of 14 amino acids. With 10 bases clipped from V and 3 bases from J, the junction kept 9 bases outside the gene matches. Germline values: CDR1 MNHEY, CDR2 SVGAGI. CDR3 sequence reads: CAIGQRGLTDTQYF. The CDR3 coding sequence is TGTGCCATTGGACAGCGGGGGTTGACAGATACGCAGTATTTT.

This clone was observed a handful of times. The CDR3 DNA is TGTGCCAGCAGATCTAACTACGAGCAGTACTTC. Protein: CASRSNYEQYF. The chain couples TRBV6-5 to TRBJ2-7; the D is unclear. This CDR3 spans 11 amino acids. The germline V gene has CDR1 MNHEY and CDR2 SVGAGI. V lost 6 bases and J 3 bases, leaving 6 bases between the germline ends.